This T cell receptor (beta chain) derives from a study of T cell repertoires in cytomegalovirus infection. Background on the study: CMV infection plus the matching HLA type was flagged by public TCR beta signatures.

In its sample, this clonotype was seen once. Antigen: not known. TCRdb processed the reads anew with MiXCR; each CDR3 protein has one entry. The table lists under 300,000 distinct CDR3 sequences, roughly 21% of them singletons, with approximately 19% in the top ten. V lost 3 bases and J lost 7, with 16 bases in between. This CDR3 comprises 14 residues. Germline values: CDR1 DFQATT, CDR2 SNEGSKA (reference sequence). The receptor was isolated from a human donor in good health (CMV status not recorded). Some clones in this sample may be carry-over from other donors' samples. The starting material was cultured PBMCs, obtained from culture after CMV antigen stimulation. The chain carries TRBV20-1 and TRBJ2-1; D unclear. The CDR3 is CSASGPNSLNEQFF. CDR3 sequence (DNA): TGCAGTGCTAGCGGCCCGAACTCCCTTAATGAGCAGTTCTTC.